This passage covers 8 T cell receptor beta chains from one sample sequenced in a study of T cells in Graves' hyperthyroidism and ophthalmopathy. TCR beta CDR3 sequences were amplified from RNA transcripts. The TCR CDR3 first-round RT-PCR relied on the HTBI primer set. TCRdb re-analysed the multiplex PCR reads in MiXCR, keeping a single row per CDR3 protein. The table has under 650,000 distinct CDR3 sequences, about a sixth seen once. Sequencing was performed on blood. The origin of the receptors is a woman aged 25 to 39 with Graves' hyperthyroidism.

The chain has TRBV5-5 and TRBJ1-5; 8 bases line up with TRBD1. Germline trimming cut 3 bases from V and 5 bases from J; bases unmatched to any gene: 4. This CDR3 is 14 amino acids long. Germline CDR1 and CDR2: SGHKS and YYEKEE (reference sequence). The CDR3 DNA is TGTGCCAGCAGCTCTATGACAGGGGATCAGCCCCAGCATTTT. This encodes CASSSMTGDQPQHF.

This clonotype was observed at least ten times. The V and J genes are TRBV6-1 and TRBJ2-2, with D possibly matching TRBD1 (5 bases). The germline CDR1 and CDR2 sequences are MNHNS and SASEGT. Trimming pared 7 bases from V and 6 bases from J, leaving 9 bases between. The CDR3 runs to 12 residues. CDR3 in amino acids: CASTGLAGELFF. CDR3 DNA sequence: TGTGCCAGCACAGGGTTGGCCGGGGAGCTGTTTTTT.

This clonotype showed up just a few times. This chain uses TRBV7-3 with TRBJ2-5; weak D call: TRBD2 (5 bases). The CDR3 sequence is 14 residues long. Between the trimmed V and J ends, which lost 5 bases and 4 bases, there was a span of 14 bases. Germline values: CDR1 SGHTA, CDR2 FQGTGA. CDR3 in amino acids: CASSPTPGSETQYF. As DNA, the CDR3 is TGTGCCAGCAGCCCCACACCGGGGTCAGAGACCCAGTACTTC.

In this sample, this clonotype turned up a few times. Mismatch with germline at one junction end may stem from a read error. The chain joins TRBV6-1 to TRBJ2-1; D not resolved. The germline V gene has CDR1 MNHNS and CDR2 SASEGT. The CDR3 totals 12 residues. The CDR3 bases are TGTGCCAGCGGGGTCTCCTTCAATGAGCAGTTCTTC. Translating it yields CASGVSFNEQFF.

This clonotype has at least ten counts. The genes are TRBV20-1 and TRBJ2-1; no definite D call. Trimming took 3 bases from V and 4 from J, leaving 10 bases between them. CDR1 is DFQATT, CDR2 SNEGSKA, per germline (reference sequence). The CDR3 contains 13 residues. Written as DNA, the CDR3 is TGCAGTGCTAGTTACAGCAGGTACAATGAGCAGTTCTTC. The encoded protein is CSASYSRYNEQFF.

This clonotype was seen only a few times. This chain joins TRBV19 and TRBJ2-7; possibly TRBD2 for D (5 bases). V was pared by 4 bases and J by 2 bases, with 12 bases between. Per the germline V gene, CDR1 is LNHDA and CDR2 is SQIVND (reference sequence). The CDR3 spans 14 residues. The CDR3 loop is CASSTSPSPYEQYF. CDR3 sequence (DNA): TGTGCCAGTAGTACTAGCCCCAGCCCCTACGAGCAGTACTTC.

The chain joins TRBV28 to TRBJ2-7; TRBD1 matches at 7 bases. V shed 4 bases, J shed 2 bases, and the junction held 8 bases outside the gene matches. Looked up from germline, CDR1 is MDHEN and CDR2 is SYDVKM. This CDR3 region has 15 residues. For the CDR3, the DNA is TGTGCCAGCAGTTCCGGACAGGATGGCCCCTACGAGCAGTACTTC. Translating it yields CASSSGQDGPYEQYF.

This clonotype occurred a few times. The chain combines TRBV27 with TRBJ2-7, with 7 bases matching TRBD2. Germline values: CDR1 MNHEY, CDR2 SMNVEV (reference sequence). J lost 2 bases, V lost 1 base, and 5 bases had no gene match. This CDR3 contains 15 residues. CDR3 nucleotides: TGTGCCAGCAGTTTATACGCGGGAGAGACCTACGAGCAGTACTTC. Its protein product is CASSLYAGETYEQYF.